Following are 30 T cell receptor beta chains from one sample sequenced in a study of neurological immune-mediated disorders. TCRdb re-called the 5' RACE reads through MiXCR, storing one row per CDR3 protein. In the table there are about 18,000 distinct CDR3 sequences, approximately 26% of which are singletons. The sample taken for sequencing was PBMCs. These TCRs come from a middle-aged man with HTLV-1-associated myelopathy (HAM/TSP).

This clonotype came up many times. The gene calls are TRBV7-2 and TRBJ1-1; 7 nucleotides agree with TRBD1. CDR3 size: 18 residues. The V gene's germline CDR1 is SGHTA and CDR2 FQGNSA. The J segment lost 1 base and the V segment lost 1 base, leaving 12 bases of the junction unmatched. CDR3 loop: CASSLVGGYRGANTEAFF. The CDR3 DNA follows: TGTGCCAGCAGCTTAGTGGGGGGGTACAGGGGCGCGAACACTGAAGCTTTCTTT.

The chain combines TRBV20-1 with TRBJ2-5, with D possibly matching TRBD2 (5 bases). The CDR3 consists of 15 residues. Germline assignment: CDR1 DFQATT and CDR2 SNEGSKA (reference sequence). V was trimmed by 0 bases and J by 8 bases, leaving 19 bases between them. This CDR3 is CSARDGGRQDKTQYF. CDR3 bases: TGCAGTGCTAGAGATGGAGGCCGGCAAGACAAAACCCAGTACTTC.

The gene calls are TRBV2 and TRBJ2-4; weak D call: TRBD1 (6 bases). The V gene's germline CDR1 is SNHLY and CDR2 FYNNEI. The ends were cut back, 7 bases at V and 8 bases at J, with 12 bases in the middle. The CDR3 length is 12 residues. CDR3 region: CASNPEGDIQYF. CDR3 sequence (DNA): TGTGCCAGCAACCCAGAGGGGGACATTCAGTACTTC.

The chain joins TRBV10-3 to TRBJ2-3; 8 nucleotides align to TRBD2. CDR1 and CDR2 from the germline V gene are ENHRY and SYGVKD. The CDR3 covers 15 residues. The junction had 9 bases not matched to a gene; V was cut back by 10 bases and J by 0 bases. This CDR3 reads CATRLAGRSTDTQYF. The CDR3 nucleotides read TGTGCCACTAGATTAGCGGGACGGAGCACAGATACGCAGTATTTT.

V gene TRBV20-1 combines with J gene TRBJ1-5, with unresolved D. The V and J ends lost 1 base and 4 bases respectively, with 14 bases between them. This CDR3 has 15 amino acids. The germline CDR1 and CDR2 sequences are DFQATT and SNEGSKA (reference sequence). The CDR3 is CSARGPGERNQPQHF. CDR3 DNA: TGCAGTGCTAGAGGGCCCGGGGAACGGAATCAGCCCCAGCATTTT.

This clonotype has only a few counts. The genes are TRBV7-2 and TRBJ1-5, with 8 bases lining up with TRBD1. J gave up 7 bases and V 3 bases, and 5 bases lay outside the gene matches. The CDR3 is 14 amino acids. From germline, CDR1 is SGHTA and CDR2 FQGNSA. Written as DNA, the CDR3 is TGTGCCAGCAGCTTTAGGGGGGACAGGCAGCCCCAGCATTTT. This translates into CASSFRGDRQPQHF.

J is TRBJ2-1 and V is TRBV9; D is unclear. This CDR3 comprises 16 residues. V dropped 4 bases and J dropped 9 bases, with 23 bases sitting between them. CDR1 SGDLS and CDR2 YYNGEE come from the germline V gene. CDR3 nucleotides: TGTGCCAGCAGCCCGCCCGGCGCAAGGGCTTATGGTGAGCAGTTCTTC. Encoded protein: CASSPPGARAYGEQFF.

This chain links TRBV2 with TRBJ2-3, with 10 nucleotides matching TRBD2. This CDR3 is built from 15 residues. J gave up 4 bases and V 5 bases, and 6 bases lay outside the gene matches. In germline, CDR1 is SNHLY, CDR2 FYNNEI. As DNA, the CDR3 is TGTGCCAGCAGTAGTTTAGCGGGGGGCGCAGATACGCAGTATTTT. Translation gives CASSSLAGGADTQYF.

The table lists this clonotype with many counts. The CDR3 here is CSAHRTDDQPQHF. The CDR3 DNA is TGCAGTGCCCATCGGACGGACGATCAGCCCCAGCATTTT. V usage is TRBV20-1 and J usage is TRBJ1-5; D not certain. Per germline, CDR1 DFQATT and CDR2 SNEGSKA (reference sequence). The CDR3 is 13 amino acids. Trimming removed 6 bases from V and 5 bases from J, with 14 bases in between.

This clonotype appeared a few times. This chain connects TRBV15 to TRBJ2-7, with TRBD1 matching 10 bases. Trimming at V came to 1 base and at J to 3 bases, leaving 0 bases not matched to a gene. This CDR3 is 14 amino acids long. Germline V gene lookup returns CDR1 LNHNV and CDR2 YYDKDF (reference sequence). The CDR3 DNA reads TGTGCCACCAGCAGAGGGACAGGGGGCTACGAGCAGTACTTC. Translation: CATSRGTGGYEQYF.

This clonotype was seen once. The CDR3 sequence is CASSIVRGGIAGSYNEQFF. The CDR3 nucleotides read TGTGCCAGTAGTATAGTCCGGGGGGGAATAGCGGGTTCCTACAATGAGCAGTTCTTC. V usage is TRBV19 and J usage is TRBJ2-1, with 8 nucleotides matching TRBD2. The CDR3 consists of 19 residues. Germline V gene data show CDR1 as LNHDA and CDR2 as SQIVND (reference sequence). Losses at the gene ends were 1 base for V and 1 base for J; bases not matched to a gene: 12.

This rearrangement joins TRBV5-1 to TRBJ2-6, with a weak D call TRBD1 (7 bases). CDR1 and CDR2 (germline): SGHRS, YFSETQ. The V and J ends lost 0 bases and 13 bases respectively, with 11 bases between them. CDR3 length: 13 amino acids. The CDR3 sequence: CASSLAQGGVLTF. The CDR3 bases are TGCGCCAGCAGCTTGGCTCAGGGGGGTGTCCTGACTTTC.

This clonotype came up a few times. The CDR3: CASRPRSSNQPQHF. In nucleotides, the CDR3 is TGTGCCAGCAGGCCCAGGTCGAGCAATCAGCCCCAGCATTTT. The chain joins TRBV27 to TRBJ1-5; D unclear. The CDR3 has 14 residues. V was shortened by 6 bases and J by 1 base, with 10 bases between the two germline ends. Germline-derived CDR1 and CDR2 are MNHEY and SMNVEV (reference sequence).

This clonotype was seen repeatedly, ten times or more. The rearrangement joins TRBV7-2 to TRBJ2-3, with no clear D. CDR1 is SGHTA and CDR2 is FQGNSA in the germline V gene. CDR3 length: 12 amino acids. The V and J ends lost 0 bases and 6 bases respectively, with 4 bases between them. In DNA, the CDR3 is TGTGCCAGCAGCTTAGCCTCGGATACGCAGTATTTT. Translation gives CASSLASDTQYF.

The J gene is TRBJ2-3, the V gene TRBV5-1; unclear D gene. V lost 2 bases to trimming and J lost 3 bases, with 10 bases between them. CDR3 length: 14 amino acids. Germline CDR1 reads SGHRS; CDR2 reads YFSETQ. Here the CDR3 reads CASSLDTATDTQYF. Here the CDR3 DNA reads TGCGCCAGCAGCTTAGATACAGCTACAGATACGCAGTATTTT. The entire variable domain, with the rest obtained from reference TRBV5-1 and TRBJ2-3, is as follows: KAGVTQTPRYLIKTRGQQVTLSCSPISGHRSVSWYQQTPGQGLQFLFEYFSETQRNKGNFPGRFSGRQFSNSRSEMNVSTLELGDSALYLCASSLDTATDTQYFGPGTRLTVL.

This clonotype was observed a few times. The J gene is TRBJ1-2, the V gene TRBV5-4; no definite D call. This CDR3 spans 14 amino acids. The germline V gene encodes CDR1 SGHNT and CDR2 YYREEE (reference sequence). V lost 0 bases, J lost 4 bases, and 10 bases lay in between. The CDR3 loop is CASSLGVDLYGYTF. The CDR3 DNA sequence: TGTGCCAGCAGCTTGGGCGTGGACCTCTATGGCTACACCTTC.

This clonotype was seen ten or more times. V is TRBV7-8 and J is TRBJ2-7, with TRBD2 as a possible D gene (5 bases). V gave up 4 bases and J gave up 5 bases, with 15 bases separating them. The CDR3 is made up of 14 amino acids. CDR1 and CDR2 from the germline V gene are SGHVS and FQNEAQ. The CDR3 sequence: CASSYRTDGDEQYF. Here the CDR3 DNA reads TGTGCCAGCAGCTATCGGACGGACGGGGACGAGCAGTACTTC.

This clonotype was observed a few times. V gene TRBV6-5 combines with J gene TRBJ2-5, with a weak D call TRBD2 (6 bases). The CDR3 is 14 residues long. CDR1 is MNHEY and CDR2 is SVGAGI in the germline V gene. Trimming left V 2 bases short and J 5 bases short, with 12 bases between. The CDR3 sequence is CASSYGGNRETQYF. The CDR3 nucleotides read TGTGCCAGCAGTTACGGGGGGAACAGGGAGACCCAGTACTTC.

The chain carries TRBV19 and TRBJ2-2; TRBD2 agrees at 10 bases. The CDR3 has 16 residues. V shed 4 bases, J shed 1 base, and the junction held 3 bases outside the gene matches. Germline CDR1 LNHDA, CDR2 SQIVND (reference sequence). CDR3 protein: CASSTRTSGNTGELFF. In nucleotides, the CDR3 is TGTGCCAGTAGTACCCGGACTAGCGGGAACACCGGGGAGCTGTTTTTT.

The chain is built from TRBV20-1 and TRBJ1-2; 8 nucleotides align to TRBD1. The CDR3 consists of 13 residues. CDR1 is DFQATT and CDR2 is SNEGSKA in the germline V gene (reference sequence). V lost 5 bases, J lost 3 bases, and 5 bases stayed unmatched. This CDR3 reads CSAPDRDYYGYTF. CDR3 DNA sequence: TGCAGTGCTCCGGACAGGGACTACTATGGCTACACCTTC.

V gene TRBV7-2 combines with J gene TRBJ2-3; D possibly corresponds to TRBD2 (6 bases). Deletions cut 7 bases from V and 6 bases from J, with 14 bases between. Germline-derived CDR1 and CDR2 are SGHTA and FQGNSA. The CDR3 has 13 amino acids. CDR3 residues: CASNRDSQDTQYF. The CDR3 nucleotides read TGTGCCAGCAACCGGGACTCGCAGGATACGCAGTATTTT. Together with reference TRBV7-2 and TRBJ2-3, the CDR3 gives the full variable domain: GAGVSQSPSNKVTEKGKDVELRCDPISGHTALYWYRQSLGQGLEFLIYFQGNSAPDKSGLPSDRFSAERTGGSVSTLTIQRTQQEDSAVYLCASNRDSQDTQYFGPGTRLTVL.

The chain is built from TRBV20-1 and TRBJ2-1; TRBD2 agrees at 10 bases. This CDR3 contains 13 residues. Trimming took 6 bases from V and 8 from J; bases not matched to a gene: 7. Germline CDR1 reads DFQATT; CDR2 reads SNEGSKA (reference sequence). The CDR3 sequence: CSAAGLAQDEQFF. CDR3 bases: TGCAGTGCCGCGGGACTAGCGCAGGATGAGCAGTTCTTC.

Judged by abundance, this clonotype is medium-sized (0.01 to 0.1%). CDR3 in amino acids: CASSSTASGNTIYF. The DNA of the CDR3 is TGTGCCAGCAGCTCTACAGCCTCTGGAAACACCATATATTTT. The V gene is TRBV7-9, the J gene TRBJ1-3; D unclear. The germline CDR1 and CDR2 sequences are SEHNR and FQNEAQ (reference sequence). V lost 4 bases and J 0 bases, leaving 7 bases between the germline ends. The CDR3 consists of 14 residues.

This clonotype was counted between two and nine times. The chain has TRBV20-1 and TRBJ2-3; D is perhaps TRBD2 (7 bases). The CDR3 runs 17 residues. Germline lookup yields CDR1 DFQATT and CDR2 SNEGSKA (reference sequence). The V and J ends lost 1 base and 5 bases respectively, with 22 bases between them. The DNA for the CDR3 is TGCAGTGCTAGAGCCCCGGGCGGGGGCGCCTCGAGAGATACGCAGTATTTT. Protein product: CSARAPGGGASRDTQYF.

This clonotype was picked up one time. This chain uses TRBV7-2 with TRBJ2-4; D is ambiguous. Trimming took off 7 bases at V and 9 bases at J, with 13 bases between the two ends. Looked up from germline, CDR1 is SGHTA and CDR2 is FQGNSA. The CDR3 sequence is 12 residues long. CDR3 DNA: TGTGCCAGCACCGCGACTCCCGGCATTCAGTACTTC. It codes for CASTATPGIQYF.

This clonotype has at least ten counts. The V and J genes are TRBV28 and TRBJ2-5; TRBD1 aligns across 7 bases. V lost 5 bases to trimming and J lost 2 bases; unmatched junction nucleotides: 14. This CDR3 comprises 17 residues. CDR1 and CDR2 (germline): MDHEN, SYDVKM. The DNA of the CDR3 is TGTGCCAGCAGTCAGCCACTCGGGACAGCAGCTCAAGAGACCCAGTACTTC. This gives the protein CASSQPLGTAAQETQYF.

The chain couples TRBV11-2 to TRBJ2-3, with 9 bases fitting TRBD2. This CDR3 spans 16 amino acids. J gave up 1 base and V 0 bases, and 2 bases lay outside the gene matches. Per germline, CDR1 SGHAT and CDR2 FQNNGV. CDR3 protein: CASSLDRLAGTDTQYF. The CDR3 region has the DNA TGTGCCAGCAGCTTAGATCGACTAGCGGGCACAGATACGCAGTATTTT.

This clonotype was detected only a few times. V and J are TRBV16 and TRBJ1-4; 9 bases are shared with TRBD1. V lost 4 bases to trimming and J lost 8 bases; unmatched junction nucleotides: 8. This CDR3 region has 15 residues. The germline gives CDR1 KGHSY, CDR2 FQNENV. The CDR3 sequence is CASSPKGQGEEKLFF. CDR3 sequence (DNA): TGTGCCAGCAGCCCAAAGGGACAGGGAGAAGAAAAACTGTTTTTT. The variable domain in full, with the rest retrieved from reference TRBV16 and TRBJ1-4, is GEEVAQTPKHLVRGEGQKAKLYCAPIKGHSYVFWYQQVLKNEFKFLISFQNENVFDETGMPKERFSAKCLPNSPCSLEIQATKLEDSAVYFCASSPKGQGEEKLFFGSGTQLSVL.

The chain employs TRBV10-3 and TRBJ2-5; TRBD1 matches at 10 bases. In germline, CDR1 is ENHRY, CDR2 SYGVKD. The CDR3 extends over 16 amino acids. V shed 5 bases, J shed 5 bases, and the junction held 11 bases outside the gene matches. The CDR3 is CAISKRQGAFGETQYF. The CDR3 DNA is TGTGCCATCAGTAAACGACAGGGGGCTTTCGGGGAGACCCAGTACTTC.

This clonotype was picked up a small number of times. V and J are TRBV7-8 and TRBJ2-5; D is possibly TRBD2 (6 bases). CDR3 length: 14 amino acids. Germline lookup yields CDR1 SGHVS and CDR2 FQNEAQ. The V and J ends lost 5 bases and 1 base respectively, with 11 bases between them. The CDR3 loop is CASSARDSQETQYF. CDR3 bases: TGTGCCAGCAGCGCCCGGGACTCCCAAGAGACCCAGTACTTC.